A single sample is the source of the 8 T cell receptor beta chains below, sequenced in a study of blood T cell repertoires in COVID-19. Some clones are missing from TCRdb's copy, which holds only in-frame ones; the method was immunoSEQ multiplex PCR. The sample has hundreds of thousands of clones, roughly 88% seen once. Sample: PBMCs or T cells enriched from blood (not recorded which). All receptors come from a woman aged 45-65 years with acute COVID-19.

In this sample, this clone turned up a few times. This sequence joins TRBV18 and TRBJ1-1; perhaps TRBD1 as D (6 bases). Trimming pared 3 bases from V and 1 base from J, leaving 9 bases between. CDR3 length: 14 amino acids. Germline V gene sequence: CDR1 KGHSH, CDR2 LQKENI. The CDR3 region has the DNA TGTGCCAGCTCACCTTGGACAGAGAACACTGAAGCTTTCTTT. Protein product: CASSPWTENTEAFF.

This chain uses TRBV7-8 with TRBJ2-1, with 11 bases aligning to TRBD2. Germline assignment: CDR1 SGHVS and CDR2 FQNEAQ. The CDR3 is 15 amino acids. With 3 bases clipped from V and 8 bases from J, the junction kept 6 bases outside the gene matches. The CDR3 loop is CASSFLLAGEYEQFF. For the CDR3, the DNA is TGTGCCAGCAGCTTCCTACTAGCGGGAGAGTATGAGCAGTTCTTC. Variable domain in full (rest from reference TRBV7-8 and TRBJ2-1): GAGVSQSPRYKVAKRGQDVALRCDPISGHVSLFWYQQALGQGPEFLTYFQNEAQLDKSGLPSDRFFAERPEGSVSTLKIQRTQQEDSAVYLCASSFLLAGEYEQFFGPGTRLTVL.

The CDR3 DNA follows: TGTGCCAGCAGCACTCGGGACAGGGGAGCCTACAATGAGCAGTTCTTC. Its protein product is CASSTRDRGAYNEQFF. This rearrangement joins TRBV7-2 to TRBJ2-1, with 10 bases lining up with TRBD1. This CDR3 has 16 amino acids. The junction had 6 bases not matched to a gene; V was cut back by 5 bases and J by 2 bases. The germline gives CDR1 SGHTA, CDR2 FQGNSA. The full variable domain, with the rest looked up from reference TRBV7-2 and TRBJ2-1, is GAGVSQSPSNKVTEKGKDVELRCDPISGHTALYWYRQSLGQGLEFLIYFQGNSAPDKSGLPSDRFSAERTGGSVSTLTIQRTQQEDSAVYLCASSTRDRGAYNEQFFGPGTRLTVL.

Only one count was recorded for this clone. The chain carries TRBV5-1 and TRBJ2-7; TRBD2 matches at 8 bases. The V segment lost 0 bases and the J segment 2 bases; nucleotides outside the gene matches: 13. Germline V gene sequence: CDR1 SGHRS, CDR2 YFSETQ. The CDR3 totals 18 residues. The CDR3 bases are TGCGCCAGCAGCTTGGGACCTCCCTCTAGCGGGCTAACCTACGAGCAGTACTTC. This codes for CASSLGPPSSGLTYEQYF.

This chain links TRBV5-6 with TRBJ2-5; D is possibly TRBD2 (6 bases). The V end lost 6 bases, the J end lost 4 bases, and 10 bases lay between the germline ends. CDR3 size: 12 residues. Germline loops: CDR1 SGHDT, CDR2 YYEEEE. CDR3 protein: CASTEAGETQYF. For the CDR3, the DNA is TGTGCCAGCACTGAAGCGGGAGAGACCCAGTACTTC.

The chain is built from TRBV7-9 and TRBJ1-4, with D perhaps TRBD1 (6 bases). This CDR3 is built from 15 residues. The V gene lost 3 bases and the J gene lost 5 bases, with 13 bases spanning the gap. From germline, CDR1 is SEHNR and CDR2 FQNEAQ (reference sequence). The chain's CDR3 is CASSFSTGGNEKLFF. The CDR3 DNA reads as TGTGCCAGCAGCTTCTCGACAGGTGGGAATGAAAAACTGTTTTTT.

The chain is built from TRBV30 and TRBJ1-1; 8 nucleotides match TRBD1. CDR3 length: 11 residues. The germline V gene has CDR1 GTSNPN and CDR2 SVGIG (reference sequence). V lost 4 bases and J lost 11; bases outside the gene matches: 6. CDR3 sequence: CAWTDRGRAFF. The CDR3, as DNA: TGTGCCTGGACAGACAGGGGAAGGGCTTTCTTT.

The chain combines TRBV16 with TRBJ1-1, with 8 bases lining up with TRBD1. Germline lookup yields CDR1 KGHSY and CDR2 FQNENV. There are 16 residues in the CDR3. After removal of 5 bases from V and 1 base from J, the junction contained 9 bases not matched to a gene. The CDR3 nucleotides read TGTGCCAGCAGCTACCCTAAAGGACAGGGGAACACTGAAGCTTTCTTT. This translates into CASSYPKGQGNTEAFF.